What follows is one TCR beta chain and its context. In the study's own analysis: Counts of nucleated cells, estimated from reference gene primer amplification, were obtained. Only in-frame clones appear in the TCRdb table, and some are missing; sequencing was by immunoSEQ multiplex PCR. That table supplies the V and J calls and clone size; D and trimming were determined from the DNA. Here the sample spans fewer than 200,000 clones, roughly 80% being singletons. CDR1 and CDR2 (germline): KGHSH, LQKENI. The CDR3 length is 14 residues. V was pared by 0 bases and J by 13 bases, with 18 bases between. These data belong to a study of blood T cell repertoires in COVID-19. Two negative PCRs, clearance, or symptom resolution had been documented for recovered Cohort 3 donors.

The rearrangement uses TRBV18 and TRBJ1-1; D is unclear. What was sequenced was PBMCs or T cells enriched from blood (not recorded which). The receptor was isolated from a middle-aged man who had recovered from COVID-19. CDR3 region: CASSPPGQAVSVFF. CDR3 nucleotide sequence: TGTGCCAGCTCACCACCTGGGCAGGCAGTTTCCGTTTTCTTT.